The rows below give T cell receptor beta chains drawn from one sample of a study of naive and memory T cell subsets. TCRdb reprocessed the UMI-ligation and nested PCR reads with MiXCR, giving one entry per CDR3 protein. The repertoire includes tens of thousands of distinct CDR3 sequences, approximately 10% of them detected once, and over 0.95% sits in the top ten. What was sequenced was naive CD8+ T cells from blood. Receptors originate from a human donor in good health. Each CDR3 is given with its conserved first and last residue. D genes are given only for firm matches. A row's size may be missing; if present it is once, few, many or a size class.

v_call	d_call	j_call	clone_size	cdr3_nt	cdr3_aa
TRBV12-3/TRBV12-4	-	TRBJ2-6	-	TGTGCCAGCGATGAGGGGGGGTCTGGGGCCAACGTCCTGACTTTC	CASDEGGSGANVLTF
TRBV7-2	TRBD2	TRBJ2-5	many	TGTGCCAGCAGTTTCATGACTAGCGGGAGGTTGGAGACCCAGTACTTC	CASSFMTSGRLETQYF
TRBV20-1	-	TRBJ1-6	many	TGCAGTGCTAGAGACCCAACGGCGTCCTATAATTCACCCCTCCACTTT	CSARDPTASYNSPLHF
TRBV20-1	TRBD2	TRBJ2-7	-	TGCAGTGCTAGAGAGGCACAAGCGGGAGGCAAATACGAGCAGTACTTC	CSAREAQAGGKYEQYF
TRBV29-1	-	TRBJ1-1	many	TGCAGCGTTGGGGGATCGACTGAAGCTTTCTTT	CSVGGSTEAFF
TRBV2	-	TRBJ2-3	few	TGTGCCAGCAGCCAACAGGGTAGCACAGATACGCAGTATTTT	CASSQQGSTDTQYF
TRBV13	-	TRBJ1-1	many	TGTGCCAGCACCCCCCCCACAGGAAACACTGAAGCTTTCTTT	CASTPPTGNTEAFF
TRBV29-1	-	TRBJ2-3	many	TGCAGCGTTGGTGGCAGCACAGATACGCAGTATTTT	CSVGGSTDTQYF
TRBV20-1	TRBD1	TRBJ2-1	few	TGCAGTGCGGATGACAGGGTAACTACGTACAATGAGCAGTTCTTC	CSADDRVTTYNEQFF
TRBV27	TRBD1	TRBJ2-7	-	TGTGCCAGCCGAGAAGGGGGCAACGAGCAGTACTTC	CASREGGNEQYF
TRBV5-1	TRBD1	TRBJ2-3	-	TGCGCCAGCAGGGCCGGGACAGGGGGCGGAAATACGCAGTATTTT	CASRAGTGGGNTQYF
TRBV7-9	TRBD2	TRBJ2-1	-	TGTGCCAGCAGCCCAGAACTAGCGGTACCCTCCTACAATGAGCAGTTCTTC	CASSPELAVPSYNEQFF
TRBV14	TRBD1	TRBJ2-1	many	TGTGCCAGCAGCCCAAACGACAGGGGTACGTTTGATGAGCAGTTCTTC	CASSPNDRGTFDEQFF
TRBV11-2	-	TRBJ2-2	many	TGTGCCAGCAGCTTAGGTGCGGCCGGGGAGCTGTTTTTT	CASSLGAAGELFF
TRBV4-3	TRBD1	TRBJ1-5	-	TGCGCCAGCAGCCAAGCTACAGGGGTTAGCAATCAGCCCCAGCATTTT	CASSQATGVSNQPQHF
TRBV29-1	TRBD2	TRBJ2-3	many	TGCAGCGTCGCCGGGACTAGCGGAACGGGCACAGATACGCAGTATTTT	CSVAGTSGTGTDTQYF
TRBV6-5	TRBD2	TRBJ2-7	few	TGTGCCAGCAGGATCGGGACTAGCATGGGCGAGCAGTACTTC	CASRIGTSMGEQYF
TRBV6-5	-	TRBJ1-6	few	TGTGCCAGCAGTTACGTTAGACGGCCTAATTCACCCCTCCACTTT	CASSYVRRPNSPLHF
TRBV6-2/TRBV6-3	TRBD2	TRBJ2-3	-	TGTGCCAGCAGGCTCACTAGCGGATTATATATCCCAGATACGCAGTATTTT	CASRLTSGLYIPDTQYF
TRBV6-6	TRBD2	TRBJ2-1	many	TGTGCCAGCAGTTACTCGATGTTGCGGGAGTTGTTCTTC	CASSYSMLRELFF
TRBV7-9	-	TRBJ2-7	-	TGTGCCAGCAGCAGTTCCGGCGAGAAACCTTACGAGCAGTACTTC	CASSSSGEKPYEQYF
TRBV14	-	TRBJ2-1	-	TGTGCCAGCAGCCAGCGGGACTCCCAAAATGAGCAGTTCTTC	CASSQRDSQNEQFF
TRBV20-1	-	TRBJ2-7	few	TGCAGTGCTTACTACTACGAGCAGTACTTC	CSAYYYEQYF
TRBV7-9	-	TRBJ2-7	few	TGTGCCAGCAGCTTAGATCAGGGGATGCGGCCCTACGAGCAGTACTTC	CASSLDQGMRPYEQYF
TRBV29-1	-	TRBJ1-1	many	TGCAGCGTTGCGCCCGTCCTAATGAACACTGAAGCTTTCTTT	CSVAPVLMNTEAFF
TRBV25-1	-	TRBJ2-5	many	TGTGCCAGCAGTGATCCTCAGTACCAAGAGACCCAGTACTTC	CASSDPQYQETQYF
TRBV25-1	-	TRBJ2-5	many	TGTGCCAGCAGTGAATATAACGGGGGAGAGACCCAGTACTTC	CASSEYNGGETQYF
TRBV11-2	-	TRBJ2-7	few	TGTGCCAGCAGCTGGGAATTTCCCTACGAGCAGTACTTC	CASSWEFPYEQYF
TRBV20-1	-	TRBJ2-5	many	TGCAGTGCTAGAGACCAGGAGCGGACAGCGCGACAACAAGAGACCCAGTACTTC	CSARDQERTARQQETQYF